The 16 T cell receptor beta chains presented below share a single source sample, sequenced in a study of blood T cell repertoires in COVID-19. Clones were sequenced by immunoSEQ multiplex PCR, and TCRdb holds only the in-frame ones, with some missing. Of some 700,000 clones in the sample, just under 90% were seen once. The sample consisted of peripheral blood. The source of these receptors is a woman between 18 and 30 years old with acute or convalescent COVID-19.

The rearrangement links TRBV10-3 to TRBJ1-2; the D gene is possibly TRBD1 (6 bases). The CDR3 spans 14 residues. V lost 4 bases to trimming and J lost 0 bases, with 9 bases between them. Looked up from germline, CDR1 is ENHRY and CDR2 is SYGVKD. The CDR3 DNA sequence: TGTGCCATCAGTGCCACAGGGACTAACTATGGCTACACCTTC. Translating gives CAISATGTNYGYTF.

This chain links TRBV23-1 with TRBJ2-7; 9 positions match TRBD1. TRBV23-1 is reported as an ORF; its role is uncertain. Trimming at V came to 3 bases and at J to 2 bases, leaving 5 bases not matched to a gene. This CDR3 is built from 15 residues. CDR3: CASSHPRQGAYEQYF. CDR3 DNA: TGCGCCAGCAGTCACCCCCGACAGGGGGCCTACGAGCAGTACTTC.

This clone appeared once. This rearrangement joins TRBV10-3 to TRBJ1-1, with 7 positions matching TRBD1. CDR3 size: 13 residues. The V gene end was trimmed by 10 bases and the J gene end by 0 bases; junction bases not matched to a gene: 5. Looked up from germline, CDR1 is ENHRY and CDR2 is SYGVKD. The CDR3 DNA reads TGTGCCACCCTAGGACAGGTGAACACTGAAGCTTTCTTT. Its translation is CATLGQVNTEAFF.

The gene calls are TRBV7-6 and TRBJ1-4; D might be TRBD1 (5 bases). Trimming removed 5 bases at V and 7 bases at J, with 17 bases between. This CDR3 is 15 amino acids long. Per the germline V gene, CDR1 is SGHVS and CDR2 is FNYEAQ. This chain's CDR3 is CASSPPQGFGEKLFF. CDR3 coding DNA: TGTGCCAGCAGCCCCCCGCAGGGATTTGGTGAAAAACTGTTTTTT.

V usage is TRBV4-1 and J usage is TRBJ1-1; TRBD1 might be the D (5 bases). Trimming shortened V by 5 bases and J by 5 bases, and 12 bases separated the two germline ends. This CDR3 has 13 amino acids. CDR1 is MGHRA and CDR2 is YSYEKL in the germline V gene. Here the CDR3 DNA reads TGCGCCAGCAGCAAAGGGGCGCTTACTGAAGCTTTCTTT. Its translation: CASSKGALTEAFF.

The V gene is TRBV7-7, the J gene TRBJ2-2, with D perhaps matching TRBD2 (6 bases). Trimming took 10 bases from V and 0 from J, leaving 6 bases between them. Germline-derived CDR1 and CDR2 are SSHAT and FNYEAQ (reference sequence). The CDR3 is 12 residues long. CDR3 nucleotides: TGTGCCACGGGGGCGAACACCGGGGAGCTGTTTTTT. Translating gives CATGANTGELFF.

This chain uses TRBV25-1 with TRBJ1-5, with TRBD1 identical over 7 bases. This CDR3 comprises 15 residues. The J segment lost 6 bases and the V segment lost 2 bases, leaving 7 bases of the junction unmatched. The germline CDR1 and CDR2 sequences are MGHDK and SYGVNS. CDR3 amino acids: CASSEGDSARQPQHF. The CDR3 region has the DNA TGTGCCAGCAGTGAAGGGGACAGCGCTCGTCAGCCCCAGCATTTT.

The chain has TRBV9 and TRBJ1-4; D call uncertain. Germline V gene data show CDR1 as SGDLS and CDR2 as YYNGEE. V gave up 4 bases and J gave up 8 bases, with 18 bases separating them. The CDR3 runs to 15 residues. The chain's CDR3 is CASSPPGGVGEKLFF. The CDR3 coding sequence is TGTGCCAGCAGCCCTCCGGGCGGGGTAGGGGAAAAACTGTTTTTT.

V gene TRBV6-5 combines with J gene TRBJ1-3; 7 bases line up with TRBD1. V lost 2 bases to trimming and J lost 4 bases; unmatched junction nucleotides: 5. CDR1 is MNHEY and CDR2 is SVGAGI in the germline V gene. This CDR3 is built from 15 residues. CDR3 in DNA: TGTGCCAGCAGTTACGAGGGGGCGCAGGGAAACACCATATATTTT. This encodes CASSYEGAQGNTIYF.

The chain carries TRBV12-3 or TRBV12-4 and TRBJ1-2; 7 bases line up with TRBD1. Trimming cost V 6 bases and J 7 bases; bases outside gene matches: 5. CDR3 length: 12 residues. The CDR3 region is CASSLGTVGYTF. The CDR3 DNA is TGTGCCAGCAGCCTAGGGACAGTTGGCTACACCTTC.

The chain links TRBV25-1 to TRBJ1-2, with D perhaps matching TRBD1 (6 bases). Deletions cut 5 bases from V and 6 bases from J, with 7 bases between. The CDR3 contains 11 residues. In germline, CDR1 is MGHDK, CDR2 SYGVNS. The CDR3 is CASSTGNGYTF. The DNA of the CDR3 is TGTGCCAGCAGTACAGGGAATGGCTACACCTTC.

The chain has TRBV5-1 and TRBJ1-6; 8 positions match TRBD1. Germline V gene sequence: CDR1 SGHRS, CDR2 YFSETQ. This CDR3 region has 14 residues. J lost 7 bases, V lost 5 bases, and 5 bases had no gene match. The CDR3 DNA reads TGCGCCAGCAGACCAGGGGGCCGGAATTCACCCCTCCACTTT. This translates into CASRPGGRNSPLHF. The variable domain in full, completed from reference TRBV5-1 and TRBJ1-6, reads KAGVTQTPRYLIKTRGQQVTLSCSPISGHRSVSWYQQTPGQGLQFLFEYFSETQRNKGNFPGRFSGRQFSNSRSEMNVSTLELGDSALYLCASRPGGRNSPLHFGNGTRLTVT.

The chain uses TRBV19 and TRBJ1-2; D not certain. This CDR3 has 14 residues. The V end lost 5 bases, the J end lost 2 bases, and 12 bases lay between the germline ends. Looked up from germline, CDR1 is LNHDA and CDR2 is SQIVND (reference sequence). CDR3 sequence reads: CASSPQAANYGYTF. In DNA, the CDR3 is TGTGCCAGTAGTCCCCAGGCAGCCAACTATGGCTACACCTTC.

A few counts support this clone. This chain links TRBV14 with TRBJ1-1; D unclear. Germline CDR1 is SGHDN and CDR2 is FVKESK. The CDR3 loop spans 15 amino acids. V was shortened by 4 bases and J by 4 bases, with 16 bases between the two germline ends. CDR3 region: CASSRERLRVTEAFF. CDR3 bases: TGTGCCAGCAGCCGGGAGAGACTAAGGGTCACTGAAGCTTTCTTT.

The CDR3 spells CASRATPNTGELFF. The CDR3 DNA is TGTGCCAGCAGAGCTACGCCAAACACCGGGGAGCTGTTTTTT. The chain recombines TRBV2 with TRBJ2-2, with unresolved D. Germline CDR1 and CDR2: SNHLY and FYNNEI. Trimming pared 6 bases from V and 2 bases from J, leaving 10 bases between. The CDR3 spans 14 residues.

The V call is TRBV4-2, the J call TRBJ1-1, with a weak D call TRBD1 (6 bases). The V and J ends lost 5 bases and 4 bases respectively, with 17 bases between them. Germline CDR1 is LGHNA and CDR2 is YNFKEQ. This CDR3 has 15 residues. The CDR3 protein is CASSGGDRISTEAFF. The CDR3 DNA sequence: TGTGCCAGCAGCGGGGGCGACAGGATCTCCACTGAAGCTTTCTTT.